This T cell receptor (beta chain) was identified in a study of T cells in Graves' hyperthyroidism and ophthalmopathy. Findings and caveats of the study: Blood samples included most of the expanded thyroid clonotypes exceeding 0.001. From stable hyperthyroidism, ophthalmopathy was separated by a 13 V-J model.

Germline V gene sequence: CDR1 SQVTM, CDR2 ANQGSEA. The CDR3 consists of 9 residues. The investigators amplified TCR beta CDR3 regions from RNA transcripts. Researchers ran a first-round RT-PCR on the TCR CDR3 using the HTBI primer set. TCRdb called the multiplex PCR reads again in MiXCR, with one record for every CDR3 protein. Here the sample spans roughly 500,000 distinct CDR3 sequences, about 43% being singletons. A remark on this clonotype: As yet, its antigen is unknown. The germline gene is not matched at one end of the junction; a read error may be the cause.

The clonotype was recovered from an adult woman with Graves' disease, either hyperthyroidism or ophthalmopathy (not recorded which). Sequenced input: peripheral blood or thyroid tissue (not recorded which). This chain links TRBV29-1 with TRBJ2-7; no clear D. CDR3 loop: CSVIDLLNF. CDR3 DNA: TGCAGCGTTATTGACCTGCTGAACTTC.